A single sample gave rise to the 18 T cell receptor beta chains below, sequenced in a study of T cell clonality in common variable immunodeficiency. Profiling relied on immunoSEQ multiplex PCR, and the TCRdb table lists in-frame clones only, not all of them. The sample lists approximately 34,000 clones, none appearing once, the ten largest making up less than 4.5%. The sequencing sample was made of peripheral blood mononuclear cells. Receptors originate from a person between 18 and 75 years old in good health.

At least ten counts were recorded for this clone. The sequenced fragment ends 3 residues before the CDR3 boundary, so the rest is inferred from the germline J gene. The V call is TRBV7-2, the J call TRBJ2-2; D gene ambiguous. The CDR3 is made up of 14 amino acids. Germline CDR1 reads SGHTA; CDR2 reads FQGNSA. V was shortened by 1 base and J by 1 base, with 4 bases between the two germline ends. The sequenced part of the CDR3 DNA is TGTGCCAGCAGCTTAGGGCTGAACACCGGGGAG. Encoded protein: CASSLGLNTGE. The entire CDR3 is CASSLGLNTGELFF.

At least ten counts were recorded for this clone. The CDR3 DNA, read in part, is TGCGCCAGCAGCTTGGCCGGACAGGGGAATGGC. As protein: CASSLAGQGNG. The entire CDR3 protein reads CASSLAGQGNGYTF. The gene calls are TRBV5-1 and TRBJ1-2, with TRBD1 identical over 9 bases. The CDR3 end falls 3 residues outside the read, so it is completed with the germline J gene. J was trimmed by 6 bases and V by 0 bases; bases with no gene match: 3. The CDR3 consists of 14 residues. CDR1 is SGHRS and CDR2 is YFSETQ in the germline V gene.

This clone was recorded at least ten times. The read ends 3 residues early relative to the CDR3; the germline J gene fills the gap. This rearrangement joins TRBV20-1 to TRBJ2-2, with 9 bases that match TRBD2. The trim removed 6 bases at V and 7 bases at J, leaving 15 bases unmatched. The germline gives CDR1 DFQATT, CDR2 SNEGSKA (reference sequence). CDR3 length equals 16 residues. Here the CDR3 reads CSAGKPGLAGSGELFF. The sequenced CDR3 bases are TGCAGTGCCGGGAAACCGGGACTAGCTGGGAGCGGGGAG.

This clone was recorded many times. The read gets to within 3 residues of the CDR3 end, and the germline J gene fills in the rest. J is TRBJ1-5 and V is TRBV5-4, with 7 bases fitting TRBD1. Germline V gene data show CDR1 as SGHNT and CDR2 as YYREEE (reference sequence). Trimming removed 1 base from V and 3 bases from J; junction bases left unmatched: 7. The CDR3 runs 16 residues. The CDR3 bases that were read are TGTGCCAGCAGCTTGCGGGAGGGGGCGGTCAATCAGCCC. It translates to CASSLREGAVNQP. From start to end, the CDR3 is CASSLREGAVNQPQHF. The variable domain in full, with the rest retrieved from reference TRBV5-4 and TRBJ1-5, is ETGVTQSPTHLIKTRGQQVTLRCSSQSGHNTVSWYQQALGQGPQFIFQYYREEENGRGNFPPRFSGLQFPNYSSELNVNALELDDSALYLCASSLREGAVNQPQHFGDGTRLSIL.

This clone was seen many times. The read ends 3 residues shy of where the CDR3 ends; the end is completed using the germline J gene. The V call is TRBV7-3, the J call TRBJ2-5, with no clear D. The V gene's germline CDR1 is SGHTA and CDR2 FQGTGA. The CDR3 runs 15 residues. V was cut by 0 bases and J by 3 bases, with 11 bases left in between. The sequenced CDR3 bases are TGTGCCAGCAGCTTAACGCGAGCGAGAAAAGAGACC. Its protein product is CASSLTRARKET. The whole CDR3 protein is CASSLTRARKETQYF.

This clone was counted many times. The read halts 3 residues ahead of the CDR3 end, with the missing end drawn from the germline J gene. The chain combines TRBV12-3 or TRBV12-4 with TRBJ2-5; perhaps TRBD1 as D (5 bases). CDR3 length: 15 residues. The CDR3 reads CASSFLGYGADTQYF. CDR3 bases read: TGTGCCAGCAGTTTCTTGGGGTATGGGGCAGATACC.

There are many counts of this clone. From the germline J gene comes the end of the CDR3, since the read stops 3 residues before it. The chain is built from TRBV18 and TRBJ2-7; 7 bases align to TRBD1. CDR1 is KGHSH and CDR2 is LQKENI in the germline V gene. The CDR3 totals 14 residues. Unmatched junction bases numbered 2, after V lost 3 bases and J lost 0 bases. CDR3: CASSPGQVSYEQYF. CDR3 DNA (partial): TGTGCCAGCTCACCTGGACAGGTCTCCTACGAG.

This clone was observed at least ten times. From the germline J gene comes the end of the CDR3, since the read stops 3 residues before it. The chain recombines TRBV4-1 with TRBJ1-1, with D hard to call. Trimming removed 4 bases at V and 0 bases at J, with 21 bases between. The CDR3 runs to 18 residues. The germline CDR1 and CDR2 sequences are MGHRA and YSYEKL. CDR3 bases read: TGCGCCAGCAGCCGCGGCGTGGTGAGCGGGGATTTGAACACTGAA. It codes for CASSRGVVSGDLNTE. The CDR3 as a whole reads CASSRGVVSGDLNTEAFF.

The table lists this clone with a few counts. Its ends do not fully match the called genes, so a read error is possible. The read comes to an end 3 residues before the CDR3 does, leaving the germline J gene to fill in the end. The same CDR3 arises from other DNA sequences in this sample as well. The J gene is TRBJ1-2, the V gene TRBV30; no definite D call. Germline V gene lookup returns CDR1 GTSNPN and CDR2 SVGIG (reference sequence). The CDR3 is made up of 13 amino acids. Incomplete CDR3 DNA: TGTGCCTGGAGTCTCCTGCGGGCCTATGGG. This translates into CAWSLLRAYG. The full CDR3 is CAWSLLRAYGYTF.

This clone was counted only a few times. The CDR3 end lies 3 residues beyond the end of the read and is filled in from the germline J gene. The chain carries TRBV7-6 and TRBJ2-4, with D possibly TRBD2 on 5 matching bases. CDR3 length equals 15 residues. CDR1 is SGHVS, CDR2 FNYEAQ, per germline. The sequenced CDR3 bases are TGTGCCAGCAGCTTAGACCCGGGGAGCAATCAGCCT. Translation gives CASSLDPGSNQP. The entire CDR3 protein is CASSLDPGSNQPQYF. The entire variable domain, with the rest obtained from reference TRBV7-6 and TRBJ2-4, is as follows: GAGVSQSPRYKVTKRGQDVALRCDPISGHVSLYWYRQALGQGPEFLTYFNYEAQQDKSGLPNDRFSAERPEGSISTLTIQRTEQRDSAMYRCASSLDPGSNQPQYFGAGTRLSVL.

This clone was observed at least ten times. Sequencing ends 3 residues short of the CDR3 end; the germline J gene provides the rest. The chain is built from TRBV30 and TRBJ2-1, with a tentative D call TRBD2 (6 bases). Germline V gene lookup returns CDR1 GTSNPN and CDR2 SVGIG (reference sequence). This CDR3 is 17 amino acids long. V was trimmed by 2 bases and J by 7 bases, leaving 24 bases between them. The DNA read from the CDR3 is TGTGCCTGGAGTACGGGGAATCTAGCGAAAGTTGAAAATGAG. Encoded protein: CAWSTGNLAKVENE. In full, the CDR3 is CAWSTGNLAKVENEQFF.

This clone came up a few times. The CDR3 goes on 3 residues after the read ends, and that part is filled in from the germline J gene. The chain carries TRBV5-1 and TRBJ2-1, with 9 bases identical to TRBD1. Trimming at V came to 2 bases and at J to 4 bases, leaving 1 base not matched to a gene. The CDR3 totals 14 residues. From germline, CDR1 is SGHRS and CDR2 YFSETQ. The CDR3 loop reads CASSFGQGYNEQFF. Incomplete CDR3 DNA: TGCGCCAGCAGCTTTGGACAGGGGTACAATGAG.

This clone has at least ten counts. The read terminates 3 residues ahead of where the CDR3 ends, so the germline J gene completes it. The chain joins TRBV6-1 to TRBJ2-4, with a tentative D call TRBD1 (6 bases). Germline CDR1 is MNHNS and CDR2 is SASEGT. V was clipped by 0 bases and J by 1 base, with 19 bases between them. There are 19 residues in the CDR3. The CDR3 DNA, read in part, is TGTGCCAGCAGTGAAGCACCCGGCAGGGGTATCTCGGCCAAAAACATT. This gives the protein CASSEAPGRGISAKNI. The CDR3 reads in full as CASSEAPGRGISAKNIQYF.

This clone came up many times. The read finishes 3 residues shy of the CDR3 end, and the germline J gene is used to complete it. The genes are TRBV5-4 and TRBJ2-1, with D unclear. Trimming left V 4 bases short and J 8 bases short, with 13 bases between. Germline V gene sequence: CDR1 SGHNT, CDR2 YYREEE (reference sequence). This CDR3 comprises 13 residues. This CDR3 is CASSPARSDEQFF. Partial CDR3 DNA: TGTGCCAGCAGCCCAGCCAGGTCCGATGAG. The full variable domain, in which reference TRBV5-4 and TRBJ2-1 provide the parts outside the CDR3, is ETGVTQSPTHLIKTRGQQVTLRCSSQSGHNTVSWYQQALGQGPQFIFQYYREEENGRGNFPPRFSGLQFPNYSSELNVNALELDDSALYLCASSPARSDEQFFGPGTRLTVL.

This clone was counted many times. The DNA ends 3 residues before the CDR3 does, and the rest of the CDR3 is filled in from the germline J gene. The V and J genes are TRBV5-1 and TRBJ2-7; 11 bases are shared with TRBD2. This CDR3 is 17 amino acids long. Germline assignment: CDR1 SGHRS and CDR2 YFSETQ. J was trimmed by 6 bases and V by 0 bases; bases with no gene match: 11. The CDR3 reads CASSLGLAGGSQGEQYF. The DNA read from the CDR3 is TGCGCCAGCAGCTTGGGCCTAGCGGGAGGTTCCCAGGGCGAG.

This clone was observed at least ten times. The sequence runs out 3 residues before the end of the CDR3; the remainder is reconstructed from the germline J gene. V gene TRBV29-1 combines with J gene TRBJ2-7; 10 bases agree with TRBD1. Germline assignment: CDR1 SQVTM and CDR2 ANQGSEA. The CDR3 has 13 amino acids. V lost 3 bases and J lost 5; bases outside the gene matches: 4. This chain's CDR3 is CSVDDRGLDEQYF. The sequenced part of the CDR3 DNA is TGCAGCGTTGATGACAGGGGGCTTGACGAG.

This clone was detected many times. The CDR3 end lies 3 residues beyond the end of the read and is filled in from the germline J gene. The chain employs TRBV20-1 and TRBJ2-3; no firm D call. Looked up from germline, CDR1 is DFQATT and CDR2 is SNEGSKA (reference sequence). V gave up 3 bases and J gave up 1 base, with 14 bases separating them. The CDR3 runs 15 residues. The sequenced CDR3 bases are TGCAGTGCTAGCTTATCCTATCATCGCACAGATACG. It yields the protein CSASLSYHRTDT. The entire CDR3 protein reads CSASLSYHRTDTQYF.

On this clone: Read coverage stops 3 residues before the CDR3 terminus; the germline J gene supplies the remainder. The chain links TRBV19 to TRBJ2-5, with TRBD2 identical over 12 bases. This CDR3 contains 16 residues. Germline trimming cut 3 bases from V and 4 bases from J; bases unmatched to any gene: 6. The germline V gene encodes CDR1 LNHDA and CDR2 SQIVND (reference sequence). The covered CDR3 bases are TGTGCCAGTAGTATCCTCGGACTAGCGGGGCCAGAGACC. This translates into CASSILGLAGPET. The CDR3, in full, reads CASSILGLAGPETQYF.